Each of the 17 T cell receptor beta chains below was sequenced from the same sample in a study of blood T cell repertoires in COVID-19. Assay: immunoSEQ multiplex PCR; the TCRdb copy retains only in-frame clones and omits some. Among about 140,000 clones listed, 85% were seen once. What was sequenced was PBMCs or T cells enriched from blood (not recorded which). These receptors were collected from a woman in her thirties or forties who had recovered from COVID-19.

Written as DNA, the CDR3 is TGTGCTAGGAGACAGGGGGCGACAAGGGGGACTGAAGCTTTCTTT. Encoded protein: CARRQGATRGTEAFF. This chain connects TRBV6-5 to TRBJ1-1; 10 nucleotides agree with TRBD1. This CDR3 has 15 residues. From germline, CDR1 is MNHEY and CDR2 SVGAGI.

The chain carries TRBV11-2 and TRBJ1-3, with 8 bases lining up with TRBD1. The CDR3 loop spans 15 amino acids. Germline CDR1 and CDR2: SGHAT and FQNNGV. J gave up 3 bases and V 5 bases, and 6 bases lay outside the gene matches. The CDR3: CASSISGTGGNTIYF. Here the CDR3 DNA reads TGTGCCAGCAGCATTTCCGGGACAGGTGGAAACACCATATATTTT.

The V and J genes are TRBV7-3 and TRBJ2-3, with 10 bases lining up with TRBD2. Germline trimming cut 7 bases from V and 1 base from J; bases unmatched to any gene: 17. CDR1 is SGHTA and CDR2 is FQGTGA in the germline V gene. The length of the CDR3 is 19 residues. CDR3 in amino acids: CASKGGGTSEMGGTDTQYF. The CDR3 DNA is TGTGCCAGCAAAGGGGGAGGGACTAGCGAGATGGGAGGCACAGATACGCAGTATTTT.

The chain couples TRBV7-9 to TRBJ1-5; 9 bases match TRBD1. V gave up 3 bases and J gave up 11 bases; unmatched junction bases: 14. CDR3 size: 16 residues. Germline assignment: CDR1 SEHNR and CDR2 FQNEAQ (reference sequence). This CDR3 reads CASSLGGQGLRSAQHF. CDR3 in DNA: TGTGCCAGCAGCTTGGGGGGACAGGGCTTAAGGTCGGCCCAGCATTTT.

The chain carries TRBV7-3 and TRBJ1-3; TRBD1 aligns across 9 bases. The CDR3 is 13 residues long. CDR1 and CDR2 (germline): SGHTA, FQGTGA. Trimming removed 5 bases from V and 8 bases from J; junction bases left unmatched: 4. CDR3 DNA: TGTGCCAGCAGCCCAGACAGGGGGTACACCATATATTTT. Its translation is CASSPDRGYTIYF.

The V call is TRBV6-5, the J call TRBJ2-2, with a possible D match to TRBD2 (6 bases). Trimming left V 7 bases short and J 6 bases short, with 18 bases between. The V gene's germline CDR1 is MNHEY and CDR2 SVGAGI. This CDR3 has 15 amino acids. The CDR3, as DNA: TGTGCCAGCACCACGGGGGTTGTGAGGGCCGGGGAGCTGTTTTTT. Translating it yields CASTTGVVRAGELFF.

The CDR3 spells CASSKRTSGTDTQYF. CDR3 bases: TGCGCCAGCAGCAAACGGACTAGCGGCACAGATACGCAGTATTTT. This sequence joins TRBV5-1 and TRBJ2-3; 9 bases are a match to TRBD2. The CDR3 has 15 amino acids. Germline values: CDR1 SGHRS, CDR2 YFSETQ. V was clipped by 4 bases and J by 1 base; unmatched bases: 4.

The V gene is TRBV11-2, the J gene TRBJ1-1, with D possibly matching TRBD1 (6 bases). The ends were cut back, 5 bases at V and 2 bases at J, with 18 bases in the middle. The CDR3 has 16 amino acids. The germline CDR1 and CDR2 sequences are SGHAT and FQNNGV. For the CDR3, the DNA is TGTGCCAGCAGCATAGGGACCCGACAGGTAAACACTGAAGCTTTCTTT. Residues: CASSIGTRQVNTEAFF. The variable domain in full, completed from reference TRBV11-2 and TRBJ1-1, reads EAGVAQSPRYKIIEKRQSVAFWCNPISGHATLYWYQQILGQGPKLLIQFQNNGVVDDSQLPKDRFSAERLKGVDSTLKIQPAKLEDSAVYLCASSIGTRQVNTEAFFGQGTRLTVV.

The rearrangement joins TRBV2 to TRBJ1-6; D may be TRBD1 (5 bases). Germline assignment: CDR1 SNHLY and CDR2 FYNNEI. V was pared by 3 bases and J by 10 bases, with 10 bases between. This CDR3 contains 13 residues. CDR3 in DNA: TGTGCCAGCAGTGATCGGGGGAGGTCACCCCTCCACTTT. It is translated as CASSDRGRSPLHF.

The chain couples TRBV7-9 to TRBJ1-1, with D possibly matching TRBD1 (5 bases). The CDR3 sequence is 15 residues long. The germline V gene has CDR1 SEHNR and CDR2 FQNEAQ (reference sequence). Trimming took 6 bases from V and 1 from J, leaving 15 bases between them. The CDR3 DNA sequence: TGTGCCAGCAGACATGCCCCGGACAAGAACACTGAAGCTTTCTTT. It is translated as CASRHAPDKNTEAFF. Drawing the rest from reference TRBV7-9 and TRBJ1-1, the complete variable domain is DTGVSQNPRHKITKRGQNVTFRCDPISEHNRLYWYRQTLGQGPEFLTYFQNEAQLEKSRLLSDRFSAERPKGSFSTLEIQRTEQGDSAMYLCASRHAPDKNTEAFFGQGTRLTVV.

The chain recombines TRBV19 with TRBJ1-2; no reliable D call. The CDR3 has 13 residues. Germline loops: CDR1 LNHDA, CDR2 SQIVND (reference sequence). V shed 3 bases and J shed 4 bases, with 9 bases lying between them. The CDR3 here is CASSIKEIYGYTF. The CDR3 nucleotides read TGTGCCAGTAGTATCAAGGAGATCTATGGCTACACCTTC. Full variable domain (remainder filled in from reference TRBV19 and TRBJ1-2): DGGITQSPKYLFRKEGQNVTLSCEQNLNHDAMYWYRQDPGQGLRLIYYSQIVNDFQKGDIAEGYSVSREKKESFPLTVTSAQKNPTAFYLCASSIKEIYGYTFGSGTRLTVV.

This clone appeared a few times. The chain has TRBV9 and TRBJ1-3; TRBD1 is a possible D gene (6 bases). V lost 4 bases and J lost 3, with 14 bases in between. Germline CDR1 reads SGDLS; CDR2 reads YYNGEE. The CDR3 consists of 15 residues. Here the CDR3 reads CASSPRQGNGNTIYF. In DNA, the CDR3 is TGTGCCAGCAGCCCCCGTCAGGGGAATGGAAACACCATATATTTT.

V and J are TRBV6-1 and TRBJ1-2; no reliable D call. Germline CDR1 reads MNHNS; CDR2 reads SASEGT. CDR3 length: 19 amino acids. The V gene lost 1 base and the J gene lost 4 bases, with 25 bases spanning the gap. CDR3 nucleotides: TGTGCCAGCAGTGAAGGGCTGGGCCTTTGGATCCCCTCCATCTATGGCTACACCTTC. Translated, it gives CASSEGLGLWIPSIYGYTF.

The rearrangement joins TRBV4-2 to TRBJ1-5; D not resolved. V was shortened by 0 bases and J by 6 bases, with 6 bases between the two germline ends. Per the germline V gene, CDR1 is LGHNA and CDR2 is YNFKEQ. CDR3 length: 13 residues. This CDR3 reads CASSQDLLQPQHF. The CDR3 nucleotides read TGTGCCAGCAGCCAAGATCTTCTTCAGCCCCAGCATTTT.

This chain connects TRBV4-1 to TRBJ2-7; D is possibly TRBD1 (5 bases). The CDR3 totals 15 residues. Germline loops: CDR1 MGHRA, CDR2 YSYEKL. V was pared by 2 bases and J by 3 bases, with 14 bases between. The DNA of the CDR3 is TGCGCCAGCAGCCAACCTAGGAGACAGCGCTACGAGCAGTACTTC. Residues: CASSQPRRQRYEQYF.

The chain couples TRBV27 to TRBJ2-7; D is unclear. This CDR3 contains 16 residues. The V end lost 4 bases, the J end lost 0 bases, and 16 bases lay between the germline ends. Germline CDR1 MNHEY, CDR2 SMNVEV (reference sequence). The CDR3 nucleotides read TGTGCCAGCAGTTCCCTTCGTGGGCGTCGCTCCTACGAGCAGTACTTC. It yields the protein CASSSLRGRRSYEQYF.

This clone was detected only a few times. The chain carries TRBV4-1 and TRBJ2-1; 8 bases match TRBD1. CDR3 size: 12 residues. CDR1 is MGHRA and CDR2 is YSYEKL in the germline V gene. V was pared by 4 bases and J by 8 bases, with 1 base of the junction left unmatched. CDR3 region: CASSLDRDEQFF. The DNA of the CDR3 is TGCGCCAGCAGCCTGGACAGGGATGAGCAGTTCTTC.